The T cell receptor (beta chain) under discussion was sequenced for a study of blood T cell repertoires in COVID-19. The protocol was immunoSEQ multiplex PCR, while the TCRdb copy is restricted to in-frame clones and leaves out a portion. The sample records over 150,000 clones, around four fifths being singletons. The CDR3 covers 15 residues. V lost 0 bases to trimming and J lost 2 bases; unmatched junction nucleotides: 4. The germline CDR1 and CDR2 sequences are SGDLS and YYNGEE. Sequencing used peripheral blood. The clonotype originates from a woman older than 75 with acute or convalescent COVID-19. The gene calls are TRBV9 and TRBJ2-5; the match to TRBD2 covers 7 bases. Written as DNA, the CDR3 is TGTGCCAGCAGCGTAGCGGGGAGGGGTCAAGAGACCCAGTACTTC. It encodes CASSVAGRGQETQYF.